The present T cell receptor (beta chain) was sequenced within a study of CD8+CD57+ T cells in acquired aplastic anemia. General study points: Found in both controls and patients were approximately 31 CD8+ CDR3 sequences. The CD8+ Simpson's diversity of patients and controls was not significantly different.

Worth noting for this clonotype: What it binds is unknown.

It was genomic DNA that served as the template for profiling TCR beta VDJ and CDR3. TCRdb recomputed calls from the reads with MiXCR, one row per CDR3 protein. The sample shows about 190,000 distinct CDR3 sequences, 48% of them seen only once. Sequencing was done on patients that had shown CD8+CD57+ cell expansion by flow cytometry. V was pared by 8 bases and J by 1 base, with 6 bases of the junction left unmatched. The germline V gene has CDR1 SQVTM and CDR2 ANQGSEA. The CDR3 is made up of 14 amino acids. The chain uses TRBV29-1 and TRBJ2-3, with 10 bases aligning to TRBD1. The TCR originated in a human donor with aplastic anemia. Sequencing used sorted CD4+, CD8+, or CD8+CD57+ T cells (not recorded which) from PBMCs. This CDR3 is CSTSGTGGTDTQYF. The CDR3 coding sequence is TGCAGCACGTCCGGGACAGGGGGCACAGATACGCAGTATTTT.